Sequencing of this TCR beta chain was carried out in a study of spatial heterogeneity in lung cancer. TCRdb re-derived calls from the 5' RACE reads in MiXCR, one entry per CDR3 protein. The sample has approximately 13,000 distinct CDR3 sequences; around 15% are singletons. Trimming took 1 base from V and 4 from J, leaving 5 bases between them. The germline V gene has CDR1 LGHDT and CDR2 YNNKEL (reference sequence). The CDR3 covers 13 residues. Documented time point: sample taken at primary tumor resection. Material for sequencing was whole RNA from tumor, nontumor lung or frozen PBMC, left unsorted. This clonotype was counted ten times or more.

The chain employs TRBV3-1 and TRBJ2-1; D uncertain. Source: PBMCs, taken at surgery. The TCR originated in a male donor with early-stage non-small cell lung cancer. The CDR3, as DNA: TGTGCCAGCAGCCAAGGCAGATACAATGAGCAGTTCTTC. Translating gives CASSQGRYNEQFF.